A selection of T cell receptor beta chains follows, all from one sample in a study of T cell repertoires in cytomegalovirus infection. The antigens of these receptors remain unknown. TCRdb processed the reads anew with MiXCR; each CDR3 protein has one entry. The sample shows 450,000 to 600,000 distinct CDR3 sequences, about 44% of them seen only once. This specimen was cultured PBMCs, taken from culture after CMV antigen stimulation. Every receptor here comes from a human donor in good health (CMV status not recorded). Some clones in this sample may be carry-over from other donors' samples. Each CDR3 is given with its conserved first and last residue. A D gene is named only where the DNA matches it firmly. The listing skips clone size in some rows; elsewhere it reads once, few, many or a size class.

j_gene: TRBJ1-4
abundance: .
v_gene: TRBV7-2
d_gene: .
CDR3nt: TGTGCCAGCAGCCCCAGGGACGGTGAAAAACTGTTTTTT
CDR3aa: CASSPRDGEKLFF

j_gene: TRBJ1-1
abundance: many
v_gene: TRBV7-8
d_gene: .
CDR3nt: TGTGCCAGCAGCCCGGTTCAGGCCGGCGTACGGAACACTGAAGCTTTCTTT
CDR3aa: CASSPVQAGVRNTEAFF

j_gene: TRBJ2-5
abundance: .
v_gene: TRBV20-1
d_gene: .
CDR3nt: TGCAGTGCTAGTGGACTCCGGGCCGGGGAGACCCAGTACTTC
CDR3aa: CSASGLRAGETQYF

j_gene: TRBJ1-1
abundance: .
v_gene: TRBV4-1
d_gene: .
CDR3nt: TGTGCCAGCAGCCAGGGGCGGAACACTGAAGCTTTCTTT
CDR3aa: CASSQGRNTEAFF

j_gene: TRBJ2-2
abundance: .
v_gene: TRBV6-6
d_gene: .
CDR3nt: TGTGCCAGCAGTTACGAGTCAAGGCCCGGGGAGCTGTTTTTT
CDR3aa: CASSYESRPGELFF

j_gene: TRBJ1-2
abundance: .
v_gene: TRBV12-3/TRBV12-4
d_gene: TRBD1
CDR3nt: TGTGCCAGCAGTGCGGACAGGGGGCTCGGGTATGGCTACACCTTC
CDR3aa: CASSADRGLGYGYTF

j_gene: TRBJ2-3
abundance: .
v_gene: TRBV6-1
d_gene: .
CDR3nt: TGTGCCAGCATATATCCGGGCACAGATACGCAGTATTTT
CDR3aa: CASIYPGTDTQYF

j_gene: TRBJ1-6
abundance: few
v_gene: TRBV7-6
d_gene: .
CDR3nt: TGTGCCAGCAGCTTAGCCGGGACACGGGAGTCACCCCTCCACTTT
CDR3aa: CASSLAGTRESPLHF

j_gene: TRBJ2-1
abundance: .
v_gene: TRBV12-3/TRBV12-4
d_gene: .
CDR3nt: TGTGCCAGCAGTTTCCGGGACTCCCGTTTTGAGCAGTTCTTC
CDR3aa: CASSFRDSRFEQFF

j_gene: TRBJ1-2
abundance: once
v_gene: TRBV6-5
d_gene: .
CDR3nt: TGTGCCAGCTGGAGAGGTCCCTATGGCTACACCTTC
CDR3aa: CASWRGPYGYTF

j_gene: TRBJ1-5
abundance: .
v_gene: TRBV12-3/TRBV12-4
d_gene: .
CDR3nt: TGTGCCAGCAGTGTGTTTCTCAATCAGCCCCAGCATTTT
CDR3aa: CASSVFLNQPQHF

j_gene: TRBJ2-5
abundance: few
v_gene: TRBV7-2
d_gene: .
CDR3nt: TGTGCCAGCAGCCTCCTGCAACAAGAGACCCAGTACTTC
CDR3aa: CASSLLQQETQYF

j_gene: TRBJ2-7
abundance: few
v_gene: TRBV6-5
d_gene: TRBD2
CDR3nt: TGTGCCAGCAGTCCTAGCGGGAGGTCCTACGAGCAGTACTTC
CDR3aa: CASSPSGRSYEQYF

j_gene: TRBJ2-7
abundance: .
v_gene: TRBV7-4
d_gene: .
CDR3nt: TGTGCCAGCAGCCACAACATGAATCAGGACGAGCAGTACTTC
CDR3aa: CASSHNMNQDEQYF

j_gene: TRBJ2-3
abundance: few
v_gene: TRBV12-3/TRBV12-4
d_gene: .
CDR3nt: TGTGCCAGCAGTTCCTCCTACAGGGTGCCAGATACGCAGTATTTT
CDR3aa: CASSSSYRVPDTQYF

j_gene: TRBJ1-1
abundance: .
v_gene: TRBV2
d_gene: .
CDR3nt: TGTGCCAGCAGTGAAGCGCCCCCCACTGAAGCTTTCTTT
CDR3aa: CASSEAPPTEAFF

j_gene: TRBJ2-7
abundance: few
v_gene: TRBV15
d_gene: .
CDR3nt: TGTGCCACCAGCAGAGATCCGGGACCGACCTCCTACGAGCAGTACTTC
CDR3aa: CATSRDPGPTSYEQYF

j_gene: TRBJ2-7
abundance: .
v_gene: TRBV7-6
d_gene: .
CDR3nt: TGTGCCAGCAGCTCTCGGACACACTCCTACGAGCAGTACTTC
CDR3aa: CASSSRTHSYEQYF

j_gene: TRBJ2-2
abundance: few
v_gene: TRBV7-2
d_gene: .
CDR3nt: TGTGCCAGCAGCCCGACTAGTAGGACGAGGGACACCGGGGAGCTGTTTTTT
CDR3aa: CASSPTSRTRDTGELFF

j_gene: TRBJ1-5
abundance: .
v_gene: TRBV6-6
d_gene: .
CDR3nt: TGTGCCAGCACCACAGGGCAGGTCGATCAGCCCCAGCATTTT
CDR3aa: CASTTGQVDQPQHF

j_gene: TRBJ1-3
abundance: few
v_gene: TRBV12-3/TRBV12-4
d_gene: .
CDR3nt: TGTGCCAGCAGTTCATGGACGTCTCGGAACACCATATATTTT
CDR3aa: CASSSWTSRNTIYF

j_gene: TRBJ2-2
abundance: .
v_gene: TRBV5-1
d_gene: .
CDR3nt: TGCGCCAGCAGAGGAGACAACACCGGGGAGCTGTTTTTT
CDR3aa: CASRGDNTGELFF

j_gene: TRBJ2-1
abundance: .
v_gene: TRBV11-2
d_gene: TRBD2
CDR3nt: TGTGCCAGCAGCTTAGTGCGGGGGGGCGGGGGCAATGAGCAGTTCTTC
CDR3aa: CASSLVRGGGGNEQFF

j_gene: TRBJ2-7
abundance: .
v_gene: TRBV4-2
d_gene: TRBD2
CDR3nt: TGTGCCAGCAGCCAGGGGACTAGCGGGCGTCTACGGCAGTACTTC
CDR3aa: CASSQGTSGRLRQYF

j_gene: TRBJ1-1
abundance: .
v_gene: TRBV7-6
d_gene: .
CDR3nt: TGTGCCAGCAGCTTTATAGACGACCCGGGAGGTAACACTGAAGCTTTCTTT
CDR3aa: CASSFIDDPGGNTEAFF

j_gene: TRBJ1-2
abundance: .
v_gene: TRBV5-1
d_gene: .
CDR3nt: TGCGCCAGCAGCTTGGTGGGCAGTGAGAAATGGGGCTACACCTTC
CDR3aa: CASSLVGSEKWGYTF

j_gene: TRBJ2-3
abundance: .
v_gene: TRBV6-5
d_gene: TRBD2
CDR3nt: TGTGCCAGCAGTTACTCAGGAAGCGGGACGGGCACAGATACGCAGTATTTT
CDR3aa: CASSYSGSGTGTDTQYF

j_gene: TRBJ2-3
abundance: few
v_gene: TRBV7-8
d_gene: .
CDR3nt: TGTGCCAGCAGCCCGGACAGACACACAGATACGCAGTATTTT
CDR3aa: CASSPDRHTDTQYF

j_gene: TRBJ2-7
abundance: .
v_gene: TRBV19
d_gene: .
CDR3nt: TGTGCCAGTAGTACTCGGGTCGGCGAGCAGTACTTC
CDR3aa: CASSTRVGEQYF

j_gene: TRBJ1-1
abundance: .
v_gene: TRBV6-5
d_gene: .
CDR3nt: TGTGCCAGCAGTATAGGAAGGGACACTGAAGCTTTCTTT
CDR3aa: CASSIGRDTEAFF

j_gene: TRBJ1-2
abundance: many
v_gene: TRBV7-2
d_gene: TRBD1
CDR3nt: TGTGCCAGCAGCCCCGGACAGGGGTTGGACTATGGCTACACCTTC
CDR3aa: CASSPGQGLDYGYTF

j_gene: TRBJ1-2
abundance: .
v_gene: TRBV12-3/TRBV12-4
d_gene: .
CDR3nt: TGTGCCAGCAGTTTGAGGATCCTCTCCGGCTACACCTTC
CDR3aa: CASSLRILSGYTF

j_gene: TRBJ1-5
abundance: .
v_gene: TRBV10-3
d_gene: .
CDR3nt: TGTGCCATCAGTGAAAGGGGCGCAGGTCAGCCCCAGCATTTT
CDR3aa: CAISERGAGQPQHF

j_gene: TRBJ2-5
abundance: few
v_gene: TRBV7-8
d_gene: TRBD2
CDR3nt: TGTGCCAGCAACCTTAGGGATAGCGGGGGATCCCAGTACTTC
CDR3aa: CASNLRDSGGSQYF

j_gene: TRBJ1-2
abundance: few
v_gene: TRBV4-1
d_gene: TRBD1
CDR3nt: TGCGCCAGCAGCCACCCCTTGGGGGACAGGAGCTTTAACTATGGCTACACCTTC
CDR3aa: CASSHPLGDRSFNYGYTF

j_gene: TRBJ1-5
abundance: .
v_gene: TRBV6-1
d_gene: TRBD1
CDR3nt: TGTGCCAGCAGGGGACAGGGGGCTAGGTCCAATCAGCCCCAGCATTTT
CDR3aa: CASRGQGARSNQPQHF

j_gene: TRBJ1-3
abundance: few
v_gene: TRBV18
d_gene: .
CDR3nt: TGTGCCAGCTCACCGGGGGGCCCTGGAAACACCATATATTTT
CDR3aa: CASSPGGPGNTIYF

j_gene: TRBJ1-5
abundance: .
v_gene: TRBV6-1
d_gene: .
CDR3nt: TGTGCCAGCAGTGAACAGTCTAGCAATCAGCCCCAGCATTTT
CDR3aa: CASSEQSSNQPQHF

j_gene: TRBJ2-3
abundance: .
v_gene: TRBV19
d_gene: TRBD2
CDR3nt: TGTGCCAGTACCGTGACCGGGACTAGTGTGTCCGATACGCAGTATTTT
CDR3aa: CASTVTGTSVSDTQYF

j_gene: TRBJ2-7
abundance: .
v_gene: TRBV5-1
d_gene: .
CDR3nt: TGCGTCAGCAGCCCCGCGATGGTTTCCTCCTACGAGCAGTACTTC
CDR3aa: CVSSPAMVSSYEQYF

j_gene: TRBJ2-1
abundance: once
v_gene: TRBV12-3/TRBV12-4
d_gene: TRBD1
CDR3nt: TGTGCCAGCATCCTAGGGACAGCCGCCTTCTACAATGAGCAGTTCTTC
CDR3aa: CASILGTAAFYNEQFF

j_gene: TRBJ2-7
abundance: few
v_gene: TRBV3-1
d_gene: TRBD1
CDR3nt: TGTGCCAGCAGCGGGTCGGACAGGGGAACCTACGAGCAGTACTTC
CDR3aa: CASSGSDRGTYEQYF

j_gene: TRBJ2-7
abundance: few
v_gene: TRBV4-3
d_gene: TRBD2
CDR3nt: TGCGCCAGCAGCCAAGTACCGGGAGGGCGTCCGGGCGAGCAGTACTTC
CDR3aa: CASSQVPGGRPGEQYF

j_gene: TRBJ1-5
abundance: few
v_gene: TRBV6-1
d_gene: TRBD1
CDR3nt: TGTGCCAGCAGGGGGACAGGGGGTATTTTTCAGCCCCAGCATTTT
CDR3aa: CASRGTGGIFQPQHF

j_gene: TRBJ1-2
abundance: few
v_gene: TRBV15
d_gene: TRBD1
CDR3nt: TGTGCCACCAGCAGAGATCCCGGACAGGGGGCGCTTGGCTACACCTTC
CDR3aa: CATSRDPGQGALGYTF

j_gene: TRBJ2-4
abundance: few
v_gene: TRBV11-2
d_gene: TRBD1
CDR3nt: TGTGCCAGCAGCCCAGGACAGGAGAACATTCAGTACTTC
CDR3aa: CASSPGQENIQYF

j_gene: TRBJ2-7
abundance: .
v_gene: TRBV7-6
d_gene: TRBD2
CDR3nt: TGTGCCAGCAGCCCCCCAGCGGGAGCCTTATACGAGCAGTACTTC
CDR3aa: CASSPPAGALYEQYF

j_gene: TRBJ2-2
abundance: .
v_gene: TRBV6-1
d_gene: .
CDR3nt: TGTGCCAGCAGTGAAACAGGACACACCGGGGAGCTGTTTTTT
CDR3aa: CASSETGHTGELFF

j_gene: TRBJ1-3
abundance: .
v_gene: TRBV2
d_gene: .
CDR3nt: TGTGCCAGCAGGGACCGGAGCTCTGGAAACACCATATATTTT
CDR3aa: CASRDRSSGNTIYF

j_gene: TRBJ2-7
abundance: few
v_gene: TRBV7-6
d_gene: TRBD2
CDR3nt: TGTGCCAGCAGCTCCACCATGACTAGCGGGAGCTACGAGCAGTACTTC
CDR3aa: CASSSTMTSGSYEQYF

j_gene: TRBJ1-5
abundance: few
v_gene: TRBV6-1
d_gene: .
CDR3nt: TGTGCCAGCAGTCTCTTCGACAGAAATCAGCCCCAGCATTTT
CDR3aa: CASSLFDRNQPQHF

j_gene: TRBJ2-5
abundance: .
v_gene: TRBV7-2
d_gene: .
CDR3nt: TGTGCCAGCAGCGTAGAGACCCAGTACTTC
CDR3aa: CASSVETQYF